One sample yielded the 9 T cell receptor beta chains listed below, sequenced in a study of TIL therapy for anti-PD-1-resistant metastatic lung cancer. The time point denotes: pre-treatment sample, taken before nivolumab and TIL therapy. Pleural nodules or supraclavicular lymph nodes made up most of the excised metastases sampled. Sequencing used immunoSEQ v3. Using immunoSEQ multiplex PCR, the repertoire was profiled, and TCRdb retains in-frame clones only, with some absent. The repertoire includes tens of thousands of clones, over 65% of them detected once, and approximately 5.6% sits in the top ten. This sample comprised tumor tissue, obtained at baseline. These receptors all come from a person aged 25 to 79 with non-small cell lung cancer.

V and J are TRBV7-8 and TRBJ2-1; a possible D gene is TRBD2 (6 bases). The CDR3 extends over 16 amino acids. CDR1 and CDR2 (germline): SGHVS, FQNEAQ. V gave up 1 base and J gave up 3 bases, with 13 bases separating them. Here the CDR3 DNA reads TGTGCCAGCAGCTTAGAGGGCGGGGTACTCTACAATGAGCAGTTCTTC. The encoded protein is CASSLEGGVLYNEQFF.

CDR3 amino acids: CASSLPSGTGAYEQYF. CDR3 in DNA: TGTGCCAGCAGTTTACCCTCCGGGACAGGGGCCTACGAGCAGTACTTC. The chain uses TRBV28 and TRBJ2-7, with TRBD1 matching 10 bases. J lost 2 bases, V lost 2 bases, and 6 bases had no gene match. The CDR3 contains 16 residues. Germline values: CDR1 MDHEN, CDR2 SYDVKM.

The J gene is TRBJ1-3, the V gene TRBV30; D unclear. This CDR3 has 16 amino acids. Trimming shortened V by 1 base and J by 0 bases, and 13 bases separated the two germline ends. Germline V lookup: CDR1 GTSNPN, CDR2 SVGIG (reference sequence). The CDR3: CAWSAGLKSSGNTIYF. In DNA form, the CDR3 reads TGTGCCTGGAGTGCCGGATTGAAGAGCTCTGGAAACACCATATATTTT.

V usage is TRBV5-6 and J usage is TRBJ2-5; D is unresolved. The CDR3 sequence is 15 residues long. The germline V gene encodes CDR1 SGHDT and CDR2 YYEEEE. The germline V and J ends were trimmed by 0 bases and 4 bases, with 13 bases remaining between them. This chain's CDR3 is CASSLDLGLGETQYF. The CDR3 DNA reads as TGTGCCAGCAGCTTGGATCTCGGTCTTGGAGAGACCCAGTACTTC.

The rearrangement links TRBV6-5 to TRBJ1-6; 7 bases are shared with TRBD1. CDR1 MNHEY and CDR2 SVGAGI come from the germline V gene. This CDR3 has 13 residues. V was pared by 5 bases and J by 8 bases, with 3 bases of the junction left unmatched. CDR3 nucleotide sequence: TGTGCCAGCAGTGGAACAGGGGATTCACCCCTCCACTTT. The encoded protein is CASSGTGDSPLHF.

The rearrangement uses TRBV4-2 and TRBJ1-5; D possibly corresponds to TRBD1 (6 bases). The CDR3 has 15 amino acids. Germline values: CDR1 LGHNA, CDR2 YNFKEQ. V shed 0 bases and J shed 10 bases, with 16 bases lying between them. The CDR3 region is CASSQEGALGSPQHF. Here the CDR3 DNA reads TGTGCCAGCAGCCAAGAGGGGGCCCTAGGGTCACCCCAGCATTTT.

V and J are TRBV5-4 and TRBJ2-7; a possible D gene is TRBD1 (5 bases). Germline loops: CDR1 SGHNT, CDR2 YYREEE (reference sequence). CDR3 length equals 14 residues. Trimming left V 3 bases short and J 3 bases short, with 13 bases between. The CDR3 sequence: CASSYSSQGYEQYF. CDR3 nucleotide sequence: TGTGCCAGCAGCTACTCAAGTCAGGGCTACGAGCAGTACTTC.

This rearrangement joins TRBV6-5 to TRBJ1-2, with a tentative D call TRBD1 (5 bases). The germline V gene has CDR1 MNHEY and CDR2 SVGAGI. V shed 2 bases and J shed 4 bases, with 14 bases lying between them. CDR3 size: 15 residues. The CDR3 DNA is TGTGCCAGCAGTTACACCGGGACCTCTCTCTATGGCTACACCTTC. It yields the protein CASSYTGTSLYGYTF.

This clone is large in the sample. The V call is TRBV15, the J call TRBJ1-5, with TRBD1 as a possible D gene (6 bases). The V end was cut by 5 bases, the J end by 6 bases, with 23 bases between. This CDR3 has 17 residues. Germline V gene lookup returns CDR1 LNHNV and CDR2 YYDKDF (reference sequence). The CDR3 DNA reads TGTGCCACCAGCCCAGGGGCGACGAGCGGGGGTGGTCAGCCCCAGCATTTT. The encoded protein is CATSPGATSGGGQPQHF.